This T cell receptor beta chain emerged from a study of multiple sclerosis patients with progressive multifocal leukoencephalopathy. V was trimmed by 11 bases and J by 0 bases, leaving 10 bases between them. The CDR3 loop spans 13 amino acids. Germline assignment: CDR1 MNHEY and CDR2 SMNVEV (reference sequence). Stated time point: time of PML onset. PML was confirmed by JC virus DNA in cerebrospinal fluid. Every PCR reaction included synthetic inline CDR3 controls for all V-J pairings. Sequencing used immunoSEQ multiplex PCR; TCRdb keeps in-frame clones, though not all of them. Here the sample spans approximately 28,000 clones, 87% being singletons.

This chain connects TRBV27 to TRBJ1-4; D not certain. The sample consisted of PBMCs, taken from a patient treated with natalizumab. The TCR originated in a woman between 35 and 50 years old with progressive multifocal leukoencephalopathy. The CDR3 nucleotides read TGTGCCGCTAGACGGACAACTAATGAAAAACTGTTTTTT. The encoded protein is CAARRTTNEKLFF. The whole variable domain, filled in from reference TRBV27 and TRBJ1-4, reads EAQVTQNPRYLITVTGKKLTVTCSQNMNHEYMSWYRQDPGLGLRQIYYSMNVEVTDKGDVPEGYKVSRKEKRNFPLILESPSPNQTSLYFCAARRTTNEKLFFGSGTQLSVL.